Following are 13 T cell receptor beta chains from one sample sequenced in a study of glioma-infiltrating T cells after dendritic cell vaccination. Only in-frame clones appear in the TCRdb table, and some are missing; sequencing was by immunoSEQ multiplex PCR. The sample records approximately 67,000 clones, 80% to 85% being singletons. The source material was blood, sampled before dendritic cell vaccination. Every receptor here comes from a human donor with glioblastoma.

The chain has TRBV27 and TRBJ1-2; 8 nucleotides line up with TRBD1. The germline CDR1 and CDR2 sequences are MNHEY and SMNVEV (reference sequence). The CDR3 has 15 amino acids. V was clipped by 5 bases and J by 0 bases; unmatched bases: 5. In DNA, the CDR3 is TGTGCCAGCAGTCTAGGGACAGGAGCTAACTATGGCTACACCTTC. It translates to CASSLGTGANYGYTF.

This rearrangement joins TRBV6-1 to TRBJ2-5; possible D gene TRBD2, 5 bases. Trimming took 5 bases from V and 2 from J, leaving 12 bases between them. Germline values: CDR1 MNHNS, CDR2 SASEGT. The CDR3 extends over 14 amino acids. CDR3 protein: CASSSVLAQETQYF. In nucleotides, the CDR3 is TGTGCCAGCAGTTCGGTCCTAGCACAAGAGACCCAGTACTTC.

This chain links TRBV29-1 with TRBJ1-1; unclear D gene. The V end was cut by 4 bases, the J end by 0 bases, with 3 bases between. From germline, CDR1 is SQVTM and CDR2 ANQGSEA. The CDR3 is 11 residues long. CDR3 protein: CSVGVNTEAFF. The DNA of the CDR3 is TGCAGCGTTGGCGTGAACACTGAAGCTTTCTTT.

This chain uses TRBV19 with TRBJ1-4; D is unclear. The germline gives CDR1 LNHDA, CDR2 SQIVND (reference sequence). The CDR3 loop spans 13 amino acids. V shed 10 bases and J shed 3 bases, with 12 bases lying between them. CDR3 sequence: CATTVNANEKLFF. The CDR3 DNA reads TGTGCCACCACAGTCAACGCTAATGAAAAACTGTTTTTT.

The chain uses TRBV9 and TRBJ2-1, with 11 bases identical to TRBD2. CDR3 size: 16 residues. Looked up from germline, CDR1 is SGDLS and CDR2 is YYNGEE. Trimming at V came to 3 bases and at J to 8 bases, leaving 10 bases not matched to a gene. CDR3: CASSEIAGGPLDEQFF. The CDR3 DNA reads TGTGCCAGCAGCGAAATAGCGGGGGGGCCCCTGGATGAGCAGTTCTTC.

The chain links TRBV5-6 to TRBJ1-2; TRBD1 aligns across 9 bases. V lost 0 bases, J lost 2 bases, and 2 bases stayed unmatched. CDR1 and CDR2 (germline): SGHDT, YYEEEE. The CDR3 spans 15 residues. The CDR3 DNA sequence: TGTGCCAGCAGCTTGGCGGGACAGGGAAACTATGGCTACACCTTC. Amino acids: CASSLAGQGNYGYTF.

The genes are TRBV4-1 and TRBJ1-2; no clear D. This CDR3 spans 15 amino acids. V shed 1 base and J shed 0 bases, with 9 bases lying between them. The germline V gene has CDR1 MGHRA and CDR2 YSYEKL. CDR3 nucleotides: TGCGCCAGCAGCCAAGTCCCCGGGACTAACTATGGCTACACCTTC. Its translation: CASSQVPGTNYGYTF.

This clone was seen only a few times. The rearrangement links TRBV6-1 to TRBJ1-5, with D maybe TRBD1 (6 bases). There are 16 residues in the CDR3. Per germline, CDR1 MNHNS and CDR2 SASEGT. Trimming took 3 bases from V and 0 from J, leaving 12 bases between them. CDR3 DNA: TGTGCCAGCAGTGAGGACAGAGCTTATAGCAATCAGCCCCAGCATTTT. This gives the protein CASSEDRAYSNQPQHF.

The rearrangement uses TRBV27 and TRBJ2-7; 8 positions match TRBD1. The CDR3 spans 13 residues. Germline V gives CDR1 MNHEY, CDR2 SMNVEV (reference sequence). The junction had 3 bases not matched to a gene; V was cut back by 5 bases and J by 3 bases. In DNA form, the CDR3 reads TGTGCCAGCAGTCGGGACAGGAGCTACGAGCAGTACTTC. Protein product: CASSRDRSYEQYF.

The chain joins TRBV10-3 to TRBJ1-1, with TRBD1 matching over 9 bases. Germline V gives CDR1 ENHRY, CDR2 SYGVKD. After removal of 6 bases from V and 3 bases from J, the junction contained 2 bases not matched to a gene. CDR3 size: 13 residues. CDR3 coding DNA: TGTGCCATCAGGGGGGACAGGGACACTGAAGCTTTCTTT. Translated: CAIRGDRDTEAFF.

The chain recombines TRBV5-1 with TRBJ1-4, with 7 bases identical to TRBD1. Looked up from germline, CDR1 is SGHRS and CDR2 is YFSETQ. The CDR3 has 16 amino acids. J was trimmed by 6 bases and V by 4 bases; bases with no gene match: 12. CDR3 in amino acids: CASSPWRGQADEKLFF. The DNA of the CDR3 is TGCGCCAGCAGCCCTTGGAGGGGGCAGGCCGATGAAAAACTGTTTTTT.

The rearrangement uses TRBV19 and TRBJ1-3; D ambiguous. The CDR3 extends over 14 amino acids. Trimming took 6 bases from V and 0 from J, leaving 9 bases between them. CDR1 is LNHDA and CDR2 is SQIVND in the germline V gene (reference sequence). The DNA for the CDR3 is TGTGCCAGTAGGGAGACTAACTCTGGAAACACCATATATTTT. Its translation: CASRETNSGNTIYF.

As concerns this clone: The same CDR3 is also encoded by other DNA sequences in this sample. This chain joins TRBV5-4 and TRBJ2-7; 10 nucleotides match TRBD1. The CDR3 extends over 14 amino acids. Germline V gives CDR1 SGHNT, CDR2 YYREEE (reference sequence). Trimming at V came to 4 bases and at J to 2 bases, leaving 3 bases not matched to a gene. For the CDR3, the DNA is TGTGCCAGCAGCCTCGGACAGGGGGCCTACGAGCAGTACTTC. It translates to CASSLGQGAYEQYF. Together with reference TRBV5-4 and TRBJ2-7, the CDR3 gives the full variable domain: ETGVTQSPTHLIKTRGQQVTLRCSSQSGHNTVSWYQQALGQGPQFIFQYYREEENGRGNFPPRFSGLQFPNYSSELNVNALELDDSALYLCASSLGQGAYEQYFGPGTRLTVT.